The 20 T cell receptor beta chains presented below share a single source sample, sequenced in a study of T-cell reconstitution after alpha-beta-depleted transplantation in children. Preparation of the TCRbeta library involved a method that used unique molecular identifiers. A single record per CDR3 protein comes from TCRdb applying MiXCR to the PCR reads. There are nearly 250,000 distinct CDR3 sequences in the sample; 6.5% to 9% occur only once, and 6.3% lies in the top ten. This specimen was PBMCs, mostly from graft donor cells, taken 180 days after TCRalphabeta/CD19-depleted stem cell transplant. The receptors were sampled from a male patient younger than 18 who had a stem cell transplant for acute lymphoblastic leukemia, so the T cells may come from the graft donor.

The CDR3 protein is CASRTRTGQPQHF. As DNA, the CDR3 is TGCGCCAGCCGAACCCGGACGGGTCAGCCCCAGCATTTT. The chain has TRBV10-1 and TRBJ1-5; D is undetermined. Trimming took 8 bases from V and 6 from J, leaving 14 bases between them. CDR1 and CDR2 from the germline V gene are WNHNN and SYGVQD (reference sequence). This CDR3 has 13 amino acids.

This clonotype was seen repeatedly, ten times or more. This sequence joins TRBV19 and TRBJ1-2; D remains ambiguous. The CDR3 covers 12 residues. V was pared by 11 bases and J by 2 bases, with 12 bases between. The germline V gene encodes CDR1 LNHDA and CDR2 SQIVND (reference sequence). The CDR3 loop is CASNRVNYGYTF. The CDR3 DNA reads as TGTGCCTCCAATCGGGTCAACTATGGCTACACCTTC.

This clonotype came up many times. This sequence joins TRBV12-3 or TRBV12-4 and TRBJ2-7, with 9 bases lining up with TRBD2. The junction had 6 bases not matched to a gene; V was cut back by 7 bases and J by 2 bases. CDR3 length: 14 amino acids. This CDR3 reads CASTSGGPTYEQYF. Written as DNA, the CDR3 is TGTGCCAGCACCAGCGGGGGGCCCACCTACGAGCAGTACTTC.

A remark on this clonotype: This clone may be a read error of a much larger clone one base away. The V and J genes are TRBV23-1 and TRBJ1-5; D uncertain. TRBV23-1 is an ORF for which the function is uncertain. The CDR3 spans 14 residues. Trimming pared 7 bases from V and 3 bases from J, leaving 13 bases between. Here the CDR3 DNA reads TGCGCCAGCACCTCACTTGGGGTCAATCAGCCCCAGCATTTT. It translates to CASTSLGVNQPQHF.

The sample holds many counts of this clonotype. The genes are TRBV6-5 and TRBJ2-5; no definite D call. The germline V and J ends were trimmed by 2 bases and 1 base, with 8 bases remaining between them. The CDR3 extends over 14 amino acids. The germline gives CDR1 MNHEY, CDR2 SVGAGI. This CDR3 reads CASSYGRSQETQYF. The CDR3 region has the DNA TGTGCCAGCAGTTACGGCAGGTCCCAAGAGACCCAGTACTTC.

This clonotype was observed at least ten times. The chain recombines TRBV5-1 with TRBJ2-7; the match to TRBD1 covers 9 bases. J was trimmed by 2 bases and V by 1 base; bases with no gene match: 4. In germline, CDR1 is SGHRS, CDR2 YFSETQ. This CDR3 spans 15 amino acids. In DNA form, the CDR3 reads TGCGCCAGCAGCTTGCCGCGGGACAGGGCCTACGAGCAGTACTTC. Residues: CASSLPRDRAYEQYF.

At least ten counts were recorded for this clonotype. The chain is built from TRBV29-1 and TRBJ2-5; D is ambiguous. Germline lookup yields CDR1 SQVTM and CDR2 ANQGSEA. V was clipped by 7 bases and J by 1 base, with 13 bases between them. This CDR3 comprises 13 residues. The CDR3 loop reads CSAVRRGQETQYF. As DNA, the CDR3 is TGCAGCGCCGTCCGGCGAGGCCAAGAGACCCAGTACTTC.

This clonotype was counted at least ten times. V usage is TRBV6-2 or TRBV6-3 and J usage is TRBJ2-5; D may be TRBD2 (5 bases). The CDR3 has 12 residues. Germline V gene data show CDR1 as MNHEY and CDR2 as SVGEGT. V lost 8 bases and J 5 bases, leaving 12 bases between the germline ends. Here the CDR3 DNA reads TGTGCCAGCGGTAGCGTAGGGGAGACCCAGTACTTC. This sequence encodes CASGSVGETQYF.

There are many counts of this clonotype. The V call is TRBV12-3 or TRBV12-4, the J call TRBJ2-7; 9 nucleotides line up with TRBD2. The CDR3 loop spans 15 amino acids. V shed 5 bases and J 2 bases; nucleotides not matched to a gene: 7. DNA for the CDR3: TGTGCCAGCAGTCCAACAGCGGGGGGAACCTACGAGCAGTACTTC. This codes for CASSPTAGGTYEQYF.

This clonotype was seen repeatedly, ten times or more. The gene calls are TRBV7-9 and TRBJ2-5; a possible D gene is TRBD2 (5 bases). Trimming took off 5 bases at V and 4 bases at J, with 14 bases between the two ends. The CDR3 runs to 14 residues. Germline CDR1 SEHNR, CDR2 FQNEAQ (reference sequence). The CDR3, as DNA: TGTGCCAGCAGCACTAGGAAGGGTCGAGAGACCCAGTACTTC. Protein sequence: CASSTRKGRETQYF. The full variable domain, its missing parts supplied by reference TRBV7-9 and TRBJ2-5, is DTGVSQNPRHKITKRGQNVTFRCDPISEHNRLYWYRQTLGQGPEFLTYFQNEAQLEKSRLLSDRFSAERPKGSFSTLEIQRTEQGDSAMYLCASSTRKGRETQYFGPGTRLLVL.

This clonotype was seen repeatedly, ten times or more. The chain employs TRBV5-1 and TRBJ2-7; D gene uncertain. V dropped 1 base and J dropped 2 bases, with 10 bases sitting between them. The CDR3 covers 14 residues. Germline V CDR1 and CDR2: SGHRS, YFSETQ. CDR3 DNA sequence: TGCGCCAGCAGCTTGTTTCCTGGAACCTACGAGCAGTACTTC. Protein product: CASSLFPGTYEQYF.

This clonotype was seen many times. This chain uses TRBV9 with TRBJ2-1; 7 nucleotides line up with TRBD2. The CDR3 spans 15 residues. The V gene's germline CDR1 is SGDLS and CDR2 YYNGEE. V dropped 3 bases and J dropped 7; count of bases not matched to a gene: 10. CDR3: CASSENRDYGNEQFF. CDR3 DNA: TGTGCCAGCAGCGAAAACCGGGACTACGGGAATGAGCAGTTCTTC.

The rearrangement links TRBV5-8 to TRBJ2-5; D unresolved. CDR3 length: 16 residues. The V gene lost 4 bases and the J gene lost 1 base, with 17 bases spanning the gap. Germline lookup yields CDR1 SGHTS and CDR2 YDEGEE. CDR3 sequence reads: CASSHVLRIVQETQYF. The CDR3 coding sequence is TGTGCCAGCAGCCACGTCCTCAGGATAGTCCAAGAGACCCAGTACTTC.

V is TRBV4-1 and J is TRBJ1-5; TRBD1 is a possible D gene (5 bases). Germline assignment: CDR1 MGHRA and CDR2 YSYEKL. Trimming pared 0 bases from V and 7 bases from J, leaving 10 bases between. The CDR3 spans 14 residues. CDR3 nucleotide sequence: TGCGCCAGCAGCCAAGAAGGGACGATCCAGCCCCAGCATTTT. It yields the protein CASSQEGTIQPQHF.

This clonotype was counted many times. The rearrangement uses TRBV15 and TRBJ1-2; D perhaps matches TRBD1 (5 bases). The V end lost 7 bases, the J end lost 6 bases, and 15 bases lay between the germline ends. There are 13 residues in the CDR3. In germline, CDR1 is LNHNV, CDR2 YYDKDF (reference sequence). CDR3: CATTEGVAHGYTF. The CDR3 DNA is TGTGCCACCACCGAAGGGGTAGCTCATGGCTACACCTTC. The whole variable domain, remainder taken from reference TRBV15 and TRBJ1-2, is DAMVIQNPRYQVTQFGKPVTLSCSQTLNHNVMYWYQQKSSQAPKLLFHYYDKDFNNEADTPDNFQSRRPNTSFCFLDIRSPGLGDTAMYLCATTEGVAHGYTFGSGTRLTVV.

This clonotype was seen at least ten times. DNA of the CDR3: TGTGCCAGCAGTGAATATAGGACCGGGCAGTTCTTC. Protein: CASSEYRTGQFF. The chain combines TRBV25-1 with TRBJ2-1; D remains ambiguous. The CDR3 loop spans 12 amino acids. CDR1 and CDR2 from the germline V gene are MGHDK and SYGVNS. Deletions cut 0 bases from V and 12 bases from J, with 9 bases between.

At least ten counts were recorded for this clonotype. The chain joins TRBV4-1 to TRBJ1-2; 11 bases map to TRBD1. The V segment lost 3 bases and the J segment 3 bases; nucleotides outside the gene matches: 6. Germline V gene data show CDR1 as MGHRA and CDR2 as YSYEKL. The CDR3 contains 16 residues. CDR3 sequence: CASSHDGTGGYYGYTF. The CDR3 DNA follows: TGCGCCAGCAGCCATGACGGGACAGGGGGGTACTATGGCTACACCTTC.

In regard to this clonotype: This may come from a read error, since a much larger clone is one base off. This chain's CDR3 is CATSLSAGGSYEQYF. The CDR3 nucleotides are TGTGCCACCAGCCTAAGCGCAGGGGGCTCCTACGAGCAGTACTTC. This chain joins TRBV6-1 and TRBJ2-7, with TRBD1 identical over 7 bases. In germline, CDR1 is MNHNS, CDR2 SASEGT. This CDR3 comprises 15 residues. The ends lost 10 bases at V and 0 bases at J; junction bases unmatched: 12.

This clonotype was counted ten times or more. This chain uses TRBV20-1 with TRBJ2-7; D is ambiguous. Germline lookup yields CDR1 DFQATT and CDR2 SNEGSKA (reference sequence). This CDR3 is built from 12 residues. Between the trimmed V and J ends, which lost 4 bases and 1 base, there was a span of 8 bases. The CDR3 DNA reads as TGCAGTGCTATACCCGGTTCCTACGAGCAGTACTTC. As protein: CSAIPGSYEQYF.

In its sample, this clonotype was seen a few times. This chain connects TRBV4-2 to TRBJ2-7; 11 bases fit TRBD2. Germline values: CDR1 LGHNA, CDR2 YNFKEQ. The CDR3 runs 16 residues. V lost 0 bases and J lost 1; bases outside the gene matches: 2. The CDR3 DNA follows: TGTGCCAGCAGCCAAGATTCTAGCGGGAGGTCCTACGAGCAGTACTTC. It yields the protein CASSQDSSGRSYEQYF.